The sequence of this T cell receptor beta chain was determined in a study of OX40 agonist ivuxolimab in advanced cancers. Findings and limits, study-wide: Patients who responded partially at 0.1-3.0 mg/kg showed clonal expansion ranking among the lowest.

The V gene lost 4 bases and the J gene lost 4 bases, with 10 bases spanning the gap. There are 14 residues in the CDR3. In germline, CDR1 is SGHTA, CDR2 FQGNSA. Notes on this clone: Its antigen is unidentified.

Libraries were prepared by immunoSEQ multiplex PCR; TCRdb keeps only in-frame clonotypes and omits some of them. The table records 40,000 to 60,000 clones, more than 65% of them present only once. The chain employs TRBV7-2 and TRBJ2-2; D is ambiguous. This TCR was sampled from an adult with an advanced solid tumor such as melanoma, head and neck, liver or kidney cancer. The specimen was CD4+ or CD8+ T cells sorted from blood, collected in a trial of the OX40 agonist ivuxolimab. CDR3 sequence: CASSSEPSTGELFF. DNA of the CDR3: TGTGCCAGCAGCTCCGAACCTTCCACCGGGGAGCTGTTTTTT.